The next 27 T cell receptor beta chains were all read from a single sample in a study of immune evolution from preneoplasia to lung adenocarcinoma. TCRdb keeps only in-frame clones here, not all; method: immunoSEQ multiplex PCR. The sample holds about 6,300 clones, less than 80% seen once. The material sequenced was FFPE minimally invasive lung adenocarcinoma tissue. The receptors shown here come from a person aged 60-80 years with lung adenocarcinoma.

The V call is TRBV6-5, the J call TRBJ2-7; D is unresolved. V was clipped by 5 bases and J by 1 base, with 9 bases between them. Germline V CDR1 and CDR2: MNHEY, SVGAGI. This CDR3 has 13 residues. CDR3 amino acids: CASSGAGSYEQYF. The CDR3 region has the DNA TGTGCCAGCAGTGGAGCCGGGTCCTACGAGCAGTACTTC.

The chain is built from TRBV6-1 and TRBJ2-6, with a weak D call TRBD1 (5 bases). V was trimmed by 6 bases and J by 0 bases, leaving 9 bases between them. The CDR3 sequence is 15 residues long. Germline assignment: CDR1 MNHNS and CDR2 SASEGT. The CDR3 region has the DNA TGTGCCAGCAGCGTCGACAGCTCTGGGGCCAACGTCCTGACTTTC. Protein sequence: CASSVDSSGANVLTF.

The DNA of the CDR3 is TGTGCCAGCAGTTTACCCGGGATGACTAGCGGGTCTACGGGGGGATACACCGGGGAGCTGTTTTTT. It codes for CASSLPGMTSGSTGGYTGELFF. The gene calls are TRBV28 and TRBJ2-2; 10 bases are a match to TRBD2. Per germline, CDR1 MDHEN and CDR2 SYDVKM. The CDR3 has 22 amino acids. Germline trimming cut 2 bases from V and 3 bases from J; bases unmatched to any gene: 21.

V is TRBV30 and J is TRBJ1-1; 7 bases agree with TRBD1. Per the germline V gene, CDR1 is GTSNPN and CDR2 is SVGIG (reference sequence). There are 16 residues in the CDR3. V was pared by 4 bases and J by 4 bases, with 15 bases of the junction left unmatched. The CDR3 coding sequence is TGTGCCTGGAACCAAAGACTAGGGAACAGGGGCACTGAAGCTTTCTTT. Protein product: CAWNQRLGNRGTEAFF. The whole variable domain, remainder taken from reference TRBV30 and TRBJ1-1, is SQTIHQWPATLVQPVGSPLSLECTVEGTSNPNLYWYRQAAGRGLQLLFYSVGIGQISSEVPQNLSASRPQDRQFILSSKKLLLSDSGFYLCAWNQRLGNRGTEAFFGQGTRLTVV.

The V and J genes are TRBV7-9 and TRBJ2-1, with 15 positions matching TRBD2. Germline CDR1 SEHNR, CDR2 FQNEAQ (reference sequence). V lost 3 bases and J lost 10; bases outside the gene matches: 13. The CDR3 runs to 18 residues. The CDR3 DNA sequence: TGTGCCAGCAGCTTGATTAGGGGGCCGGGACTAGCGGGGGGCGAGCAGTTCTTC. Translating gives CASSLIRGPGLAGGEQFF. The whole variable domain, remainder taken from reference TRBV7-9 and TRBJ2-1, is DTGVSQNPRHKITKRGQNVTFRCDPISEHNRLYWYRQTLGQGPEFLTYFQNEAQLEKSRLLSDRFSAERPKGSFSTLEIQRTEQGDSAMYLCASSLIRGPGLAGGEQFFGPGTRLTVL.

CDR3 DNA: TGTGCCAGCAGTTTAGAGGGAGGACAGGGGAACGAGCAGTACTTC. Amino acids: CASSLEGGQGNEQYF. V and J are TRBV28 and TRBJ2-7, with 9 bases that match TRBD1. The CDR3 is 15 amino acids. V trimming: 2 bases; J trimming: 5 bases; junction bases outside the gene matches: 7. The germline CDR1 and CDR2 sequences are MDHEN and SYDVKM.

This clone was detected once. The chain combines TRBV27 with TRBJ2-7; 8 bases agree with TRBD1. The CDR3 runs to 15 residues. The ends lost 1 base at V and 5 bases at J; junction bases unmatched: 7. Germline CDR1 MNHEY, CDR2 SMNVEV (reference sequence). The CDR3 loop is CASSLFPQGDDEQYF. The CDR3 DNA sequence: TGTGCCAGCAGTTTATTCCCACAGGGGGACGACGAGCAGTACTTC.

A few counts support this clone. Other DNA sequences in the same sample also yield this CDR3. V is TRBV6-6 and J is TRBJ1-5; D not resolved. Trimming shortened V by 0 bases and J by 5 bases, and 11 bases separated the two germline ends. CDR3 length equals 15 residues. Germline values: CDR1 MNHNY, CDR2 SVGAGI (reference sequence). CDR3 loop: CASSYSSGEDQPQHF. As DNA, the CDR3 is TGTGCCAGCAGTTACTCGTCCGGGGAGGATCAGCCCCAGCATTTT.

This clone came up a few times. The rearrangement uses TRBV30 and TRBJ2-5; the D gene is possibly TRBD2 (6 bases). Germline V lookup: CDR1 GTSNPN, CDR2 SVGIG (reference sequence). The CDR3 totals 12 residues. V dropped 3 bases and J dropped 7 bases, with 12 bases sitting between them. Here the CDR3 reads CAWREAGGTQYF. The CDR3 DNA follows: TGTGCCTGGAGAGAAGCGGGTGGGACCCAGTACTTC.

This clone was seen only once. Written as DNA, the CDR3 is TGTGCCAGCAGCTCGACCCCACTAGAGGGCAATGAGCAGTTCTTC. This encodes CASSSTPLEGNEQFF. This chain connects TRBV7-6 to TRBJ2-1, with a tentative D call TRBD2 (5 bases). V lost 4 bases and J 6 bases, leaving 16 bases between the germline ends. This CDR3 is built from 15 residues. From germline, CDR1 is SGHVS and CDR2 FNYEAQ.

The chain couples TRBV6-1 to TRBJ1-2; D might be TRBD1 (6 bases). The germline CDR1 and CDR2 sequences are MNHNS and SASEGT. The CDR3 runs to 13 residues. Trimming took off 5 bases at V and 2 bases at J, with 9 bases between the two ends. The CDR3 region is CASSTTGNYGYTF. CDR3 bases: TGTGCCAGCAGTACAACAGGGAACTATGGCTACACCTTC.

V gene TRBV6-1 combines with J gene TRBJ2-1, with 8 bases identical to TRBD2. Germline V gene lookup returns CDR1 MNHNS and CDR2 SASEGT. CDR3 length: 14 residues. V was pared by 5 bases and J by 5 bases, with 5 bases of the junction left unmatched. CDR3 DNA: TGTGCCAGCAGTAATCTACTAGCGGACAATGAGCAGTTCTTC. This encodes CASSNLLADNEQFF.

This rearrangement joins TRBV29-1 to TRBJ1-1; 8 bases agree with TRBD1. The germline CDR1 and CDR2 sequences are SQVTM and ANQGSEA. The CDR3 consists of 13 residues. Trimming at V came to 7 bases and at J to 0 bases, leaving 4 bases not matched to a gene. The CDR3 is CSADRGLNTEAFF. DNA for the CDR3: TGCAGCGCCGACAGGGGACTGAACACTGAAGCTTTCTTT.

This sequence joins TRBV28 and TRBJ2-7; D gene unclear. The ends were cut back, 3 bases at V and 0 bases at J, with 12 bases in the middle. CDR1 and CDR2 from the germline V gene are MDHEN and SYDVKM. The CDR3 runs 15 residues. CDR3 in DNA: TGTGCCAGCAGTTTTGAGGCTTTGAGCTCCTACGAGCAGTACTTC. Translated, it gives CASSFEALSSYEQYF. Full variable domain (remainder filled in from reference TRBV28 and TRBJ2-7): DVKVTQSSRYLVKRTGEKVFLECVQDMDHENMFWYRQDPGLGLRLIYFSYDVKMKEKGDIPEGYSVSREKKERFSLILESASTNQTSMYLCASSFEALSSYEQYFGPGTRLTVT.

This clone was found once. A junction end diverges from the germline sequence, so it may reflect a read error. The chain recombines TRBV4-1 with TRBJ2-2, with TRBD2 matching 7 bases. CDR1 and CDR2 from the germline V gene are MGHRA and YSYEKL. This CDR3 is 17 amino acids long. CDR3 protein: CASSLPDAGVSTRELFF. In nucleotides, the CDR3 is TGCGCCAGCAGTCTCCCGGACGCGGGAGTCTCCACCAGGGAGCTGTTTTTT.

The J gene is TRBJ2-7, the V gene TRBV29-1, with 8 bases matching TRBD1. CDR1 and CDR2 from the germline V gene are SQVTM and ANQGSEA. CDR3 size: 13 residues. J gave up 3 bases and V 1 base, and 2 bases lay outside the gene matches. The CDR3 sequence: CSVEAGQGYEQYF. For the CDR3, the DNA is TGCAGCGTTGAAGCAGGACAGGGCTACGAGCAGTACTTC.

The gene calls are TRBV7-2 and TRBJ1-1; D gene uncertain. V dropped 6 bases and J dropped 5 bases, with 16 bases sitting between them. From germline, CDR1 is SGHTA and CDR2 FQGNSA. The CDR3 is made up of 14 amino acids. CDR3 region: CASSHPRSGTEAFF. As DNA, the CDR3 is TGTGCCAGCAGTCATCCCCGGTCTGGTACTGAAGCTTTCTTT.

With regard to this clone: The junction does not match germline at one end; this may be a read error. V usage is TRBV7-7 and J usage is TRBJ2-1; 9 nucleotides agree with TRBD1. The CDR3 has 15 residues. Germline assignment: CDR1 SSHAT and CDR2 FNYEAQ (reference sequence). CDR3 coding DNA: TGTGCTAGCAGCTTAGGCGGGGACAGGGAGGATGAGCAGTTCTTC. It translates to CASSLGGDREDEQFF.

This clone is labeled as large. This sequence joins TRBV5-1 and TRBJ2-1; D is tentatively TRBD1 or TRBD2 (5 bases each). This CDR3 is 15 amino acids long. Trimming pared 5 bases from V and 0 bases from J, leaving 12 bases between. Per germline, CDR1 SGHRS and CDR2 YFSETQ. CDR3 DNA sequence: TGCGCCAGCAGACTGGGGGAGAGCTCCTACAATGAGCAGTTCTTC. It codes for CASRLGESSYNEQFF.

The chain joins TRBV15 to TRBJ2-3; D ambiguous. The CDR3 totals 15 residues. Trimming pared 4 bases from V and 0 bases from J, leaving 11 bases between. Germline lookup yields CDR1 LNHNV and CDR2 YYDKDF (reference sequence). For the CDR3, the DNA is TGTGCCACCAGCATGTTGAGGACGAGCACAGATACGCAGTATTTT. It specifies CATSMLRTSTDTQYF.

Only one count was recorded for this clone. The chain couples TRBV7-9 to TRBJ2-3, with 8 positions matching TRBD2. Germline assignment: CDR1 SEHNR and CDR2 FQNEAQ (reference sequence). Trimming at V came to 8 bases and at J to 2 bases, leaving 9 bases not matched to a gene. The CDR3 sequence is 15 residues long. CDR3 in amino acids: CASGKLAEITDTQYF. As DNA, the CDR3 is TGTGCCAGCGGAAAACTAGCGGAAATCACAGATACGCAGTATTTT.

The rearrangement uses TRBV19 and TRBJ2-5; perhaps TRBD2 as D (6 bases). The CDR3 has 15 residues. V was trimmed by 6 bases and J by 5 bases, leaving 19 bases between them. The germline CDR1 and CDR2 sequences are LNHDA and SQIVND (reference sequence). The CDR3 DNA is TGTGCCAGTAGAAGCCGGGGGTCTAAAGGGGAGACCCAGTACTTC. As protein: CASRSRGSKGETQYF. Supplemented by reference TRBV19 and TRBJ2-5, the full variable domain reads DGGITQSPKYLFRKEGQNVTLSCEQNLNHDAMYWYRQDPGQGLRLIYYSQIVNDFQKGDIAEGYSVSREKKESFPLTVTSAQKNPTAFYLCASRSRGSKGETQYFGPGTRLLVL.

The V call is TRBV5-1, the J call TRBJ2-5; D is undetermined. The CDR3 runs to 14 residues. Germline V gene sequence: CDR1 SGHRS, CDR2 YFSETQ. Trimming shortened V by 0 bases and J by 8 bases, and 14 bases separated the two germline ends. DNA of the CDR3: TGCGCCAGCAGCTTGGCCTTCGAGGCCAATACCCAGTACTTC. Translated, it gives CASSLAFEANTQYF.

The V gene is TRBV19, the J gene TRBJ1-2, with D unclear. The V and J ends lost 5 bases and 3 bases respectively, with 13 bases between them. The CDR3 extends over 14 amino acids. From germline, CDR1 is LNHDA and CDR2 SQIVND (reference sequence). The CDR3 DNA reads TGTGCCAGTAGTTCGCTATACCAGTACTATGGCTACACCTTC. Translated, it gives CASSSLYQYYGYTF.

CDR3 coding DNA: TGCGCCAGCAGCTTCGTGGTTAGCGGGAATCTTCAAGATACGCAGTATTTT. Residues: CASSFVVSGNLQDTQYF. J is TRBJ2-3 and V is TRBV5-1; 8 nucleotides match TRBD2. Germline V gene sequence: CDR1 SGHRS, CDR2 YFSETQ. The length of the CDR3 is 17 residues. V lost 2 bases, J lost 5 bases, and 13 bases stayed unmatched.

The CDR3 coding sequence is TGCGCCAGCAGTGAGTTCGGGGGGGACACCGGGGAGCTGTTTTTT. It codes for CASSEFGGDTGELFF. This chain connects TRBV10-2 to TRBJ2-2; 8 nucleotides match TRBD2. The J segment lost 3 bases and the V segment lost 1 base, leaving 1 base of the junction unmatched. CDR1 is WSHSY and CDR2 is SAAADI in the germline V gene. This CDR3 region has 15 residues.

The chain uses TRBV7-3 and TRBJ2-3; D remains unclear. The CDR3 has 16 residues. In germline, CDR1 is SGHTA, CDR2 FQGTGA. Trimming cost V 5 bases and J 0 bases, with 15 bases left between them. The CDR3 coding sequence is TGTGCCAGCAGCACCGAGGACGCGGCTAGCACAGATACGCAGTATTTT. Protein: CASSTEDAASTDTQYF. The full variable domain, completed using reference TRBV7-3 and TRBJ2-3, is GAGVSQTPSNKVTEKGKYVELRCDPISGHTALYWYRQSLGQGPEFLIYFQGTGAADDSGLPNDRFFAVRPEGSVSTLKIQRTERGDSAVYLCASSTEDAASTDTQYFGPGTRLTVL.